These 14 T cell receptor beta chains share one sample of origin, sequenced in a study of shared clonotypes between healthy human individuals. Profiling relied on immunoSEQ multiplex PCR, and the TCRdb table lists in-frame clones only, not all of them. The top ten hold 12% of the sample, which has about 600,000 clones, roughly 79% seen once. The sequenced sample consisted of PBMCs. The receptors here all came from a woman aged 40-49 years in good health. Some clones in this sample may be carry-over from other donors' samples.

As to this clone: A read error is possible here, since a much larger clone lies one base away. The genes are TRBV2 and TRBJ1-1; D unclear. V lost 3 bases and J lost 1, with 6 bases in between. The CDR3 covers 13 residues. CDR1 is SNHLY, CDR2 FYNNEI, per germline. Written as DNA, the CDR3 is TGTGCCAGCAGTGATCTTGAGAACACTGAAGCTTTCTTT. Encoded protein: CASSDLENTEAFF.

This clone was seen a handful of times. Since a much larger clone is just one base distant, this may be a read error. The V and J genes are TRBV29-1 and TRBJ1-1; tentatively, D is TRBD1 (5 bases). Germline assignment: CDR1 SQVTM and CDR2 ANQGSEA. The CDR3 length is 12 residues. The V end was cut by 3 bases, the J end by 9 bases, with 14 bases between. CDR3 sequence: CSVEPGGTKAFF. The CDR3 DNA reads as TGCAGCGTTGAGCCGGGGGGAACTAAAGCTTTCTTT.

Concerning this clone itself: The sample carries other DNA sequences with the same CDR3. The rearrangement links TRBV18 to TRBJ2-5; TRBD1 agrees at 10 bases. Germline V gene lookup returns CDR1 KGHSH and CDR2 LQKENI. The CDR3 length is 14 residues. V was clipped by 4 bases and J by 1 base; unmatched bases: 0. The CDR3 reads CASSRDRGQETQYF. The CDR3 DNA follows: TGTGCCAGCTCACGGGACAGGGGCCAAGAGACCCAGTACTTC.

The chain couples TRBV4-2 to TRBJ2-1, with 8 bases aligning to TRBD1. Germline CDR1 LGHNA, CDR2 YNFKEQ. There are 16 residues in the CDR3. Losses at the gene ends were 4 bases for V and 6 bases for J; bases not matched to a gene: 11. The CDR3 region is CASSPAAGQGGNEQFF. Written as DNA, the CDR3 is TGTGCCAGCAGCCCCGCGGCCGGACAGGGTGGCAATGAGCAGTTCTTC.

The V and J genes are TRBV11-2 and TRBJ2-2; possibly TRBD2 for D (5 bases). The V end was cut by 5 bases, the J end by 7 bases, with 11 bases between. The CDR3 runs to 13 residues. Germline CDR1 reads SGHAT; CDR2 reads FQNNGV. This CDR3 reads CASSRGFVGELFF. Here the CDR3 DNA reads TGTGCCAGCAGCCGAGGGTTCGTCGGGGAGCTGTTTTTT.

This chain links TRBV27 with TRBJ2-1, with 9 bases matching TRBD2. The trim removed 6 bases at V and 2 bases at J, leaving 5 bases unmatched. The V gene's germline CDR1 is MNHEY and CDR2 SMNVEV (reference sequence). CDR3 length equals 15 residues. The CDR3, as DNA: TGTGCCAGCAGCCCGACTAGCGGCACCTACAATGAGCAGTTCTTC. This codes for CASSPTSGTYNEQFF.

This chain links TRBV9 with TRBJ1-5; no clear D. Trimming shortened V by 0 bases and J by 1 base, and 5 bases separated the two germline ends. Germline V CDR1 and CDR2: SGDLS, YYNGEE. The CDR3 is made up of 14 amino acids. The CDR3 region has the DNA TGTGCCAGCAGCGTAGGGAACAGCAATCAGCCCCAGCATTTT. The encoded protein is CASSVGNSNQPQHF.

This chain links TRBV9 with TRBJ2-6; 12 nucleotides align to TRBD1. V gave up 4 bases and J gave up 3 bases; unmatched junction bases: 5. Germline-derived CDR1 and CDR2 are SGDLS and YYNGEE. The CDR3 spans 17 residues. The CDR3 DNA is TGTGCCAGCAGCCCCCGGGACAGGGGGCTTGGGGCCAACGTCCTGACTTTC. It yields the protein CASSPRDRGLGANVLTF. The variable domain in full, completed from reference TRBV9 and TRBJ2-6, reads DSGVTQTPKHLITATGQRVTLRCSPRSGDLSVYWYQQSLDQGLQFLIQYYNGEERAKGNILERFSAQQFPDLHSELNLSSLELGDSALYFCASSPRDRGLGANVLTFGAGSRLTVL.

The J gene is TRBJ2-1, the V gene TRBV30; D call uncertain. V lost 0 bases and J 0 bases, leaving 6 bases between the germline ends. CDR3 length: 14 amino acids. The germline CDR1 and CDR2 sequences are GTSNPN and SVGIG (reference sequence). CDR3 in amino acids: CAWSVPPSYNEQFF. In DNA, the CDR3 is TGTGCCTGGAGTGTTCCTCCCTCCTACAATGAGCAGTTCTTC.

This chain joins TRBV6-5 and TRBJ2-5; D perhaps matches TRBD2 (5 bases). This CDR3 comprises 13 residues. Germline CDR1 reads MNHEY; CDR2 reads SVGAGI. The ends were cut back, 6 bases at V and 5 bases at J, with 13 bases in the middle. The chain's CDR3 is CASSRTREETQYF. The CDR3 DNA reads as TGTGCCAGCAGCCGTACTAGAGAGGAGACCCAGTACTTC.

This chain uses TRBV7-2 with TRBJ2-3, with 12 bases identical to TRBD2. This CDR3 is built from 17 residues. CDR1 is SGHTA and CDR2 is FQGNSA in the germline V gene. Trimming cost V 6 bases and J 1 base; bases outside gene matches: 8. The CDR3 DNA reads TGTGCCAGCAGGGAACCGGGACTAGCGGGTGGCACAGATACGCAGTATTTT. Translation gives CASREPGLAGGTDTQYF.

The chain carries TRBV10-3 and TRBJ1-1; 7 nucleotides line up with TRBD1. The trim removed 6 bases at V and 8 bases at J, leaving 12 bases unmatched. Germline V lookup: CDR1 ENHRY, CDR2 SYGVKD. This CDR3 has 14 residues. CDR3 coding DNA: TGTGCCATCAGCCCTTCCGGGACAGCCCGGGAAGCTTTCTTT. This sequence encodes CAISPSGTAREAFF.

The V call is TRBV5-4, the J call TRBJ2-7; TRBD2 matches at 8 bases. CDR3 size: 14 residues. V lost 5 bases, J lost 0 bases, and 4 bases stayed unmatched. Germline CDR1 SGHNT, CDR2 YYREEE (reference sequence). As DNA, the CDR3 is TGTGCCAGCAGTCGGGGGGGTGGCTCCTACGAGCAGTACTTC. This encodes CASSRGGGSYEQYF.

The chain has TRBV6-6 and TRBJ1-5; unclear D gene. The CDR3 runs to 13 residues. Germline loops: CDR1 MNHNY, CDR2 SVGAGI (reference sequence). Trimming removed 0 bases from V and 7 bases from J, with 7 bases in between. CDR3 loop: CASSYSATQPQHF. The CDR3 nucleotides are TGTGCCAGCAGTTACTCAGCGACACAGCCCCAGCATTTT.